This T cell receptor (beta chain) was retrieved from a study of graft-versus-host responses after intestinal transplantation. Study background: Recipients obtained multivisceral, liver-intestinal, or isolated intestinal transplants. Anti-thymocyte globulin induction preceded roughly 3 years of tacrolimus and steroid maintenance in all recipients.

Profiled with immunoSEQ multiplex PCR; TCRdb holds only in-frame clones, not every one. The repertoire holds under 100,000 clones, with just under 95% as singletons. In regard to this clone: Its antigen remains unidentified.

Study-wide results and caveats: Subjects displaying graft-donor T cell macrochimerism possessed elevated graft-versus-host to host-versus-graft clonal ratios inside allografts. GvH clones turned up in recipient marrow; some had shown up first in ileum or blood.

Germline CDR1 is SGDLS and CDR2 is YYNGEE. This CDR3 has 14 residues. The junction had 7 bases not matched to a gene; V was cut back by 4 bases and J by 5 bases. This sequence originates from a human donor who was the organ donor for an intestinal transplant. The chain links TRBV9 to TRBJ2-5; 8 nucleotides align to TRBD1. The sample was unstimulated CD8+ T cells sorted from spleen or lymph node cells, taken before transplant. Here the CDR3 DNA reads TGTGCCAGCAGCCCGTGGACAGGGTTCGAGACCCAGTACTTC. It yields the protein CASSPWTGFETQYF.